Listed below are T cell receptor beta chains from one sample, sequenced in a study of CD8 T cells in ankylosing spondylitis. TCRdb re-analysed the 5' RACE reads in MiXCR, keeping a single row per CDR3 protein. The table shows roughly 230,000 distinct CDR3 sequences, with over 15% occurring only once. The sample comprised blood, either unsorted or a sorted T cell fraction (not recorded which). These receptors were obtained from a male donor with ankylosing spondylitis or in good health (not recorded which). CDR3s include the opening cysteine and the closing phenylalanine or tryptophan. Each record gives: clone size, J gene, V gene, D gene, CDR3 DNA, CDR3 protein. A D gene is named only where the DNA matches it firmly. The listing skips clone size in some rows; elsewhere it reads once, few, many or a size class.

many TRBJ2-7 TRBV2 TRBD1 TGTGCCAGCAGCGCATTCGGACAGGGGTACGAGCAGTACTTC CASSAFGQGYEQYF
few TRBJ2-1 TRBV6-2/TRBV6-3 TRBD2 TGTGCCAGCAATCCGCTAGCGGGAATGAATGAGCAGTTCTTC CASNPLAGMNEQFF
few TRBJ2-3 TRBV28 . TGTGCCAGCAGTTTCGAGACCCGCAACACAGATACGCAGTATTTT CASSFETRNTDTQYF
. TRBJ2-7 TRBV10-2 . TGCGCCAGCAGTGAGTCCGGGACTTCCTCCTACGAGCAGTACTTC CASSESGTSSYEQYF
. TRBJ2-7 TRBV7-2 TRBD2 TGTGCCAGCAGCATTGGACTAGCGGCAACCTACGAGCAGTACTTC CASSIGLAATYEQYF
few TRBJ2-1 TRBV5-4 TRBD1 TGTGCCAGCAGCTTGGATTGGCCTCCCGGGACAGGACTGGCCTACAATGAGCAGTTCTTC CASSLDWPPGTGLAYNEQFF
few TRBJ2-1 TRBV6-2/TRBV6-3 . TGTGCCAGCAGTTTTGACGCATTAACCTACAATGAGCAGTTCTTC CASSFDALTYNEQFF
. TRBJ2-5 TRBV7-2 TRBD1 TGTGCCAGCAGCCCCTGGGACAGGGGGCCTTTAGAGACCCAGTACTTC CASSPWDRGPLETQYF
. TRBJ2-2 TRBV4-3 . TGCGCCAGCAGCCAAGGGTTCGGGGAGCTGTTTTTT CASSQGFGELFF
many TRBJ2-3 TRBV9 . TGTGCCAGCAGCGTCCCCCGTGACAGACCTAGCACAGATACGCAGTATTTT CASSVPRDRPSTDTQYF
few TRBJ2-1 TRBV5-1 TRBD2 TGCGCCAGCAGCCCGGGGCGGGGGGCGGACAATGAGCAGTTCTTC CASSPGRGADNEQFF
. TRBJ2-5 TRBV3-1 TRBD2 TGTGCCAGCAGCCTCGAGGGGACTAGCGGCGCCCTGTACCAAGAGACCCAGTACTTC CASSLEGTSGALYQETQYF
. TRBJ2-1 TRBV4-2 . TGTGCCAGCAGCCTCTTACCCACCCTATACAATGAGCAGTTCTTC CASSLLPTLYNEQFF
many TRBJ2-7 TRBV29-1 . . CSVAPGAVPYEQHF
many TRBJ2-1 TRBV12-5 TRBD1 TGTGCTAGTGGTCCGGGGACAGGGGGATACAATGAGCAGTTCTTC CASGPGTGGYNEQFF
few TRBJ2-1 TRBV29-1 . TGCAGCGTTGACGGCTCGGCCAGGAGAACCCACAATGAGCAGTTCTTC CSVDGSARRTHNEQFF
. TRBJ2-7 TRBV7-9 . TGTGCCAGCAGCTACGATGGGGCTATAGCCTACGAGCAGTACTTC CASSYDGAIAYEQYF
few TRBJ2-7 TRBV5-5 TRBD1 TGTGCCAGCAGGACGGCCGGGACAGTCAGTTCCTACGAGCAGTACTTC CASRTAGTVSSYEQYF
many TRBJ2-6 TRBV29-1 . TGCAGCGTTTTTAATTCTGGGGCCAACGTCCTGACTTTC CSVFNSGANVLTF
few TRBJ2-2 TRBV29-1 . TGCAGCGTTGATCTAGGGGCCCACACCGGGGAGCTGTTTTTT CSVDLGAHTGELFF
few TRBJ1-1 TRBV9 . TGTGCCAGCAGCGTAAACGGCCGAAACACTGAAGCTTTCTTT CASSVNGRNTEAFF
few TRBJ2-3 TRBV9 . TGTGCCAGCAGTCTTACACCTGCGGCAGGGGAGGAGGGGACGCAGTATTTT CASSLTPAAGEEGTQYF
. TRBJ2-3 TRBV29-1 TRBD2 TGCAGCGTTGACCTCCTAGTAGCGGGAGAGGCGGATACGCAGTATTTT CSVDLLVAGEADTQYF
. TRBJ1-1 TRBV4-2 TRBD1 TGTGCCAGCAGCCAAGATTGGAGGACAGGGCGAAACACTGAAGCTTTCTTT CASSQDWRTGRNTEAFF
many TRBJ2-1 TRBV5-1 . TGCGCCAGCAGCTTGGAGACAGGCAGCTCCTACAATGAGCAGTTCTTC CASSLETGSSYNEQFF
many TRBJ2-7 TRBV29-1 TRBD1 TGCAGCCCAAAGGTATCCGGGACAGGGATTCCCTACGAGCAGTACTTC CSPKVSGTGIPYEQYF
many TRBJ2-7 TRBV29-1 TRBD2 TGCAGCGTTGAAGGCGAAGCGGGAGGGCCCTACGAGCAGTACTTC CSVEGEAGGPYEQYF
. TRBJ2-2 TRBV7-8 TRBD2 TGTGCCAGCAGCTCCCTACCGATGTTAGCGGGAGACCCCGGGGAGCTGTTTTTT CASSSLPMLAGDPGELFF
few TRBJ2-7 TRBV29-1 . TGCAGCGCTTTCATTCCGGGCCCGACGTCTCAGGACGAGCAGTACTTC CSAFIPGPTSQDEQYF
many TRBJ2-1 TRBV27 . TGTGCCAGCAGTTCCTCGGAGTTGAACAATGAGCAGTTCTTC CASSSSELNNEQFF
. TRBJ2-7 TRBV6-5 TRBD2 TGTGCCAGCAGTTACTCGAGCGGGAGGGGGAGATACGAGCAGTACTTC CASSYSSGRGRYEQYF
few TRBJ1-1 TRBV7-9 . TGTGCCAGCAGCCCCTGGACCCAAGAAGCTTTCTTT CASSPWTQEAFF
few TRBJ2-1 TRBV24-1 TRBD2 TGTGCCACCAGTGATTTCAACGGGAGGAATAGTGATGAGCAGTTCTTC CATSDFNGRNSDEQFF
few TRBJ2-7 TRBV12-3/TRBV12-4 . TGTGCCAGCAGGGTCGGATACGAGCAGTACTTC CASRVGYEQYF
many TRBJ2-5 TRBV29-1 TRBD2 TGCAGCGTTGAAGACCCGGGACTACAGTACCAAGAGACCCAGTACTTC CSVEDPGLQYQETQYF
. TRBJ2-7 TRBV13 . TGTGCCAGCCTCACGGACGAGCAGTACTTC CASLTDEQYF
many TRBJ2-1 TRBV29-1 . TGCAGCGTTGAAGATCACGCTAGCTCCTACAATGAGCAGTTCTTC CSVEDHASSYNEQFF
many TRBJ2-1 TRBV24-1 TRBD1 TGTGCCACCAGTGTTACCGACAGGGAGAGTATAGGCTTGTTCTTC CATSVTDRESIGLFF
many TRBJ2-7 TRBV29-1 . TGCAGCGTTGTGACTTTCTACGAGCAGTACTTC CSVVTFYEQYF
few TRBJ1-2 TRBV29-1 . TGCAGCGTTGGTTCCGACCCCTATGGCTACACCTTC CSVGSDPYGYTF
. TRBJ2-1 TRBV4-1 TRBD2 TGCGCCAGCAGCCAAGTCGGCGGGAGTATGTACAATGAGCAGTTCTTC CASSQVGGSMYNEQFF
few TRBJ2-3 TRBV27 . TGTGCCAGCAGTCAACTAACAGATACGCAGTATTTT CASSQLTDTQYF
many TRBJ2-1 TRBV6-1 TRBD2 TGTGCCAGCAGGAGCGGGGATCTTAATGAGCAGTTCTTC CASRSGDLNEQFF
. TRBJ2-1 TRBV7-8 . TGTGCCAGCAGTAACTCCGGGACATCTCTCTTC CASSNSGTSLF
. TRBJ2-1 TRBV6-5 TRBD2 TGTGCCAGCAGTTATTCCCTAGCGGGGGGAAATGAGCAGTTCTTC CASSYSLAGGNEQFF
few TRBJ2-1 TRBV27 . TGTGCCAGCAGTGGGGACAACTACAATGAGCAGTTCTTC CASSGDNYNEQFF
few TRBJ2-2 TRBV15 . TGTGCCACCAGCAGAGATCTCGGTGACACCGGGGAGCTGTTTTTT CATSRDLGDTGELFF
. TRBJ2-7 TRBV27 . TGTGCCAGCAGTTCACTAAACTCCGCCGAGCAGTACTTC CASSSLNSAEQYF
. TRBJ2-1 TRBV6-2/TRBV6-3 . TGTGCCAGCAGGGGTCAAACCTACAATGAGCAGTTCTTC CASRGQTYNEQFF
. TRBJ2-1 TRBV4-1 TRBD2 TGCGCCAGCAGCCAAGTCGGACTAGCGGGAGTTGCAACCGACAATGAGCAGTTCTTC CASSQVGLAGVATDNEQFF
. TRBJ2-7 TRBV11-1 . TGTGCCAGCAGCCATGAGAACCACGAGCAGTACTTC CASSHENHEQYF
. TRBJ2-7 TRBV15 TRBD2 TGTGCCACCAGCAGAGTACTAGCGGGAGAAGCCCACGAGCAGTACTTC CATSRVLAGEAHEQYF
. TRBJ2-3 TRBV28 TRBD1 TGTGCCAGCAGTAACAGGGACAGGGCGACAAGCACAGATACGCAGTATTTT CASSNRDRATSTDTQYF